Listed below are T cell receptor gamma chains from one sample, sequenced in a study of Vδ1+ human thymocytes. TCRdb processed the multiplex PCR reads again with the CATT caller. Seen here are roughly 9,300 gamma-chain clones, 45% to 65% observed once, and the top ten hold approximately 1.3%. The sequencing sample was made of Vdelta1+ gamma-delta thymocytes from the thymus. These receptors were taken from a girl under three years old who had congenital heart surgery. Each CDR3 is given with its conserved first and last residue. Part of the rows lack a size; the others show once, few, many or a class for expanded clones.

V	J	size	DNA	CDR3
TRGV8	TRGJ1/TRGJ2	-	TGTGCCACCTGGGCTACGGGGGGTTATTATAAGAAACTCTTT	CATWATGGYYKKLF
TRGV8	TRGJ1/TRGJ2	-	TGTGCCACCTGGGATATCCCCTTCTATAAGAAACTCTTT	CATWDIPFYKKLF
TRGV4	TRGJ1/TRGJ2	few	TGTGCCACCTGGGATGTCAGGGCTTATTATAAGAAACTCTTT	CATWDVRAYYKKLF
TRGV4	TRGJ1/TRGJ2	few	TGTGCCACCTGGGGCCCCTATAAGAAACTCTTT	CATWGPYKKLF
TRGV8	TRGJ1/TRGJ2	few	TGTGCCACCTGGGATCCCACTCCCCACCCATCGAATTATTATAAGAAACTCTTT	CATWDPTPHPSNYYKKLF
TRGV3	TRGJP1	few	TGTGCCACCTGGGACACCACTGGTTGGTTCAAGATATTT	CATWDTTGWFKIF
TRGV9	TRGJP2	few	TGTGCCTTGTGGGAGGAGGGTGATTGGATCAAGACGTTT	CALWEEGDWIKTF
TRGV2	TRGJ1/TRGJ2	few	TGTGCCACCTGGGACGGGCCCGGGAGAAAGAAACTCTTT	CATWDGPGRKKLF
TRGV3	TRGJ1/TRGJ2	medium-sized	TGTGCCACCTGGGACAGGCGGAAGAAACTCTTT	CATWDRRKKLF
TRGV4	TRGJ1/TRGJ2	-	TGTGCCACCTGGATGAATTATTATAAGAAACTCTTT	CATWMNYYKKLF
TRGV3	TRGJP2	-	TGTGCCACCTGGGACTTCAGTAGTGATTGGATCAAGACGTTT	CATWDFSSDWIKTF
TRGV3	TRGJ1/TRGJ2	-	TGTGCCACCTGGGACAGGCCGAAGTATCAGAAACTCTTT	CATWDRPKYQKLF
TRGV9	TRGJ1/TRGJ2	-	TGTGCCTTGTGGGAGGTGCACGATTATAAGAAACTCTTT	CALWEVHDYKKLF
TRGV9	TRGJ1/TRGJ2	few	TGTGCCTTGTGGGAGGTAGTTTATTATAAGAAACTCTTT	CALWEVVYYKKLF
TRGV3	TRGJ1/TRGJ2	few	TGTGCCACCTGGGACGTCATAAAGAAACTCTTT	CATWDVIKKLF
TRGV2	TRGJ1/TRGJ2	-	TGTGCCACCTGGTATTATAAGAAACTCTTT	CATWYYKKLF